This entry describes one TCR beta chain. As yet, its antigen is unknown. Clonotype quantities came from unique molecular identifier barcode counts. TCRdb reprocessed the 5' RACE reads with MiXCR, giving one entry per CDR3 protein. The profile shows 20,000 to 25,000 distinct CDR3 sequences, under 3% of them singletons. The CDR3 is 16 amino acids. In germline, CDR1 is LGHDT, CDR2 YNNKEL (reference sequence). The V and J ends lost 0 bases and 4 bases respectively, with 16 bases between them. The data were obtained in a study of beta chain bispecific antibodies for T cell cancers. Study-wide background: HPB-ALL carried surface TRBV5-5, while Jurkat carried TRBV12-3. Study-wide results and limits: In these mixed samples, most targeted TRBV reads derived from the leukemia cell line.

Blood mononuclear cells were expanded for 3 days using either OKT3 anti-CD3 antibody or CD3/CD28 beads. Approximately 50,000 normal T cells were cocultured with approximately 50,000 target cells and bispecific antibody. The chain combines TRBV3-1 with TRBJ2-7; D ambiguous. The sample comprised healthy donor T cells cultured with leukemia cells. The origin of this receptor is a human donor in good health. Some clones in this sample may be carry-over from other donors' samples. Written as DNA, the CDR3 is TGTGCCAGCAGCCAAGATGTCGGCATAGTCTCTTACGAGCAGTACTTC. Translation gives CASSQDVGIVSYEQYF.